Sequencing of this T cell receptor (beta chain) was carried out in a study of low-dose radiotherapy and immunotherapy resistance in tumors. Described time point: after trial treatment. Treatment: LDRT plus nivolumab, ipilimumab, low-dose cyclophosphamide and aspirin (RACIN trial). Alpha- and beta-chain coverage of first-strand cDNA came from TRAV- and TRBV-specific primers. TCRs underwent about 20 PCR cycles of amplification with a constant-region primer and V-primer adapter. TCRdb recomputed calls from the reads with MiXCR, one row per CDR3 protein. The sample records roughly 38,000 distinct CDR3 sequences, around 21% being singletons. In germline, CDR1 is KGHSH, CDR2 LQKENI. This CDR3 has 14 amino acids. V lost 5 bases to trimming and J lost 2 bases; unmatched junction nucleotides: 5. This clonotype was seen repeatedly, ten times or more.

The input for sequencing was PBMCs, taken after low-dose radiotherapy plus immunotherapy. The rearrangement links TRBV18 to TRBJ2-7, with 8 bases lining up with TRBD1. This clonotype was sampled from a female donor with ovarian cancer. The DNA of the CDR3 is TGTGCCAGCTCAAGGACAGGGACAACCTACGAGCAGTACTTC. It encodes CASSRTGTTYEQYF.